Presented here are 22 T cell receptor beta chains from one specimen sequenced in a study of CD8 T cells in ankylosing spondylitis. Each CDR3 protein is one row after TCRdb ran MiXCR on the 5' RACE reads. The data contain roughly 150,000 distinct CDR3 sequences, 6% to 8% of them singletons. Sequences were obtained from blood, either unsorted or a sorted T cell fraction (not recorded which). The source of these receptors is a female donor with ankylosing spondylitis or in good health (not recorded which).

This clonotype has ten or more counts. The V gene is TRBV13, the J gene TRBJ2-1; tentatively, D is TRBD1 or TRBD2 (5 bases each). This CDR3 is built from 15 residues. The V gene lost 5 bases and the J gene lost 0 bases, with 11 bases spanning the gap. Germline-derived CDR1 and CDR2 are PRHDT and FYEKMQ (reference sequence). As DNA, the CDR3 is TGTGCCAGCAGCGGATGGGGGAGCTCCTACAATGAGCAGTTCTTC. It translates to CASSGWGSSYNEQFF.

The chain recombines TRBV20-1 with TRBJ2-1; D is tentatively TRBD1 or TRBD2 (5 bases each). From germline, CDR1 is DFQATT and CDR2 SNEGSKA (reference sequence). Between the trimmed V and J ends, which lost 3 bases and 3 bases, there was a span of 21 bases. The length of the CDR3 is 17 residues. CDR3 sequence reads: CSARHPLGRVNYNEQFF. In DNA form, the CDR3 reads TGCAGTGCTAGGCATCCCCTGGGGCGGGTAAACTACAATGAGCAGTTCTTC.

Many counts were recorded for this clonotype. V gene TRBV12-3 or TRBV12-4 combines with J gene TRBJ2-4; tentatively, D is TRBD1 (5 bases). The CDR3 is 12 residues long. V lost 8 bases, J lost 6 bases, and 11 bases lay in between. CDR3 coding DNA: TGTGCCAGCCGAAGACAGTTAAACATTCAGTACTTC. Translation gives CASRRQLNIQYF.

To note about this clonotype: Mismatch with germline at one junction end may stem from a read error. The DNA of the CDR3 is TGCTGTGCTCGGCGAACTAGCGGGGGACCTCAAGAGACCCAGTACTTC. This translates into CCARRTSGGPQETQYF. The J gene is TRBJ2-5, the V gene TRBV20-1; 11 bases line up with TRBD2. CDR1 is DFQATT and CDR2 is SNEGSKA in the germline V gene (reference sequence). The CDR3 runs 16 residues.

This clonotype was seen many times. The rearrangement links TRBV19 to TRBJ2-2; the match to TRBD2 covers 9 bases. The length of the CDR3 is 15 residues. CDR1 and CDR2 (germline): LNHDA, SQIVND (reference sequence). The J segment lost 6 bases and the V segment lost 7 bases, leaving 9 bases of the junction unmatched. CDR3 coding DNA: TGTGCCAGTACCCCTTGGCGGGGGGGCCCCGGGGAGCTGTTTTTT. This codes for CASTPWRGGPGELFF.

The chain has TRBV5-6 and TRBJ2-7; a weak D match, TRBD2 (7 bases). The V gene lost 6 bases and the J gene lost 6 bases, with 28 bases spanning the gap. Germline CDR1 is SGHDT and CDR2 is YYEEEE. The CDR3 is 17 residues long. CDR3 sequence (DNA): TGTGCCAGCACCCCCCTCGGAGGGGGGGTTGAAAGCAGCGAGCAGTACTTC. It codes for CASTPLGGGVESSEQYF.

The V gene is TRBV30, the J gene TRBJ2-7; D is possibly TRBD1 (5 bases). V was clipped by 5 bases and J by 0 bases, with 14 bases between them. The germline CDR1 and CDR2 sequences are GTSNPN and SVGIG (reference sequence). The CDR3 has 14 residues. Written as DNA, the CDR3 is TGTGCCTGGCTAGACCGGCAGGGCTCCTACGAGCAGTACTTC. This encodes CAWLDRQGSYEQYF.

This clonotype was counted many times. The rearrangement joins TRBV7-2 to TRBJ2-3, with TRBD2 matching 7 bases. Per the germline V gene, CDR1 is SGHTA and CDR2 is FQGNSA. Trimming cost V 5 bases and J 2 bases; bases outside gene matches: 10. The CDR3 sequence is 16 residues long. The CDR3, as DNA: TGTGCCAGCAGCCCGATGACGGGGGGATTCACAGATACGCAGTATTTT. It codes for CASSPMTGGFTDTQYF. The variable domain in full, with the rest retrieved from reference TRBV7-2 and TRBJ2-3, is GAGVSQSPSNKVTEKGKDVELRCDPISGHTALYWYRQSLGQGLEFLIYFQGNSAPDKSGLPSDRFSAERTGGSVSTLTIQRTQQEDSAVYLCASSPMTGGFTDTQYFGPGTRLTVL.

There are many counts of this clonotype. The chain joins TRBV18 to TRBJ1-1; perhaps TRBD1 as D (6 bases). Between the trimmed V and J ends, which lost 1 base and 1 base, there was a span of 10 bases. This CDR3 contains 15 residues. The germline V gene has CDR1 KGHSH and CDR2 LQKENI. CDR3: CASSPQQGQNTEAFF. The CDR3 DNA follows: TGTGCCAGCTCACCACAACAGGGCCAGAACACTGAAGCTTTCTTT.

This clonotype came up many times. The genes are TRBV4-1 and TRBJ1-2, with D possibly being TRBD1 (6 bases). Germline assignment: CDR1 MGHRA and CDR2 YSYEKL. This CDR3 is 15 amino acids long. V dropped 5 bases and J dropped 4 bases, with 17 bases sitting between them. Written as DNA, the CDR3 is TGCGCCAGCAGCGCCCCTAGGACAGTTCGCTATGGCTACACCTTC. Amino acids: CASSAPRTVRYGYTF.

The V call is TRBV2, the J call TRBJ1-1; D remains unclear. CDR1 and CDR2 (germline): SNHLY, FYNNEI. Trimming stripped 8 bases from V and 2 bases from J, with 3 bases between. This CDR3 comprises 10 residues. CDR3 nucleotides: TGTGCCAGCTTAAACACTGAAGCTTTCTTT. This gives the protein CASLNTEAFF. The full variable domain, completed using reference TRBV2 and TRBJ1-1, is EPEVTQTPSHQVTQMGQEVILRCVPISNHLYFYWYRQILGQKVEFLVSFYNNEISEKSEIFDDQFSVERPDGSNFTLKIRSTKLEDSAMYFCASLNTEAFFGQGTRLTVV.

This clonotype has a count of ten or more. The chain joins TRBV5-1 to TRBJ1-2; D unresolved. Trimming took 0 bases from V and 8 from J, leaving 14 bases between them. Germline V gene lookup returns CDR1 SGHRS and CDR2 YFSETQ. The CDR3 covers 14 residues. CDR3 coding DNA: TGCGCCAGCAGCTTGGCCTCGGCAGCGGGAGGCTACACCTTC. Translated: CASSLASAAGGYTF.

This clonotype was recorded at least ten times. V gene TRBV3-1 combines with J gene TRBJ2-7, with 7 nucleotides matching TRBD2. The CDR3 spans 12 residues. The germline V gene encodes CDR1 LGHDT and CDR2 YNNKEL (reference sequence). Unmatched junction bases numbered 2, after V lost 6 bases and J lost 3 bases. CDR3 residues: CASSLADYEQYF. The CDR3 nucleotides read TGTGCCAGCAGTCTAGCGGACTACGAGCAGTACTTC.

This clonotype was seen once. The V and J genes are TRBV2 and TRBJ2-5; D is undetermined. The CDR3 has 13 residues. The germline gives CDR1 SNHLY, CDR2 FYNNEI. V was cut by 6 bases and J by 2 bases, with 10 bases left in between. The CDR3 loop reads CASSSNGQETQYF. CDR3 nucleotide sequence: TGTGCCAGCAGCTCTAACGGACAAGAGACCCAGTACTTC.

The chain has TRBV4-2 and TRBJ2-1; D may be TRBD1 (6 bases). Germline V gene sequence: CDR1 LGHNA, CDR2 YNFKEQ. The CDR3 spans 15 residues. V gave up 3 bases and J gave up 5 bases, with 14 bases separating them. CDR3 protein: CASSQLQGYDNEQFF. The CDR3 DNA sequence: TGTGCCAGCAGCCAGCTACAGGGTTACGACAATGAGCAGTTCTTC.

This clonotype was seen repeatedly, ten times or more. CDR3 residues: CASSQVTGSNQPQHF. In nucleotides, the CDR3 is TGCGCCAGCAGCCAAGTCACGGGAAGCAATCAGCCCCAGCATTTT. The rearrangement uses TRBV4-1 and TRBJ1-5; unclear D gene. Germline V lookup: CDR1 MGHRA, CDR2 YSYEKL. The CDR3 has 15 amino acids. The V gene lost 1 base and the J gene lost 1 base, with 8 bases spanning the gap.

There are many counts of this clonotype. V usage is TRBV6-2 or TRBV6-3 and J usage is TRBJ1-2, with D hard to call. From germline, CDR1 is MNHEY and CDR2 SVGEGT. The CDR3 length is 14 residues. Between the trimmed V and J ends, which lost 2 bases and 4 bases, there was a span of 11 bases. This CDR3 reads CASSYTAESYGYTF. The CDR3 coding sequence is TGTGCCAGCAGTTACACGGCAGAATCCTATGGCTACACCTTC.

This clonotype appeared many times. The V and J genes are TRBV3-1 and TRBJ2-3; D may be TRBD1 (5 bases). The CDR3 consists of 15 residues. Trimming took 1 base from V and 4 from J, leaving 12 bases between them. Germline V gene lookup returns CDR1 LGHDT and CDR2 YNNKEL (reference sequence). CDR3 loop: CASSQGGNGADTQYF. The CDR3 nucleotides are TGTGCCAGCAGCCAAGGGGGCAATGGGGCAGATACGCAGTATTTT.

This clonotype was seen repeatedly, ten times or more. The chain joins TRBV7-3 to TRBJ1-1; D is uncertain. This CDR3 contains 13 residues. Trimming removed 1 base from V and 1 base from J, with 4 bases in between. CDR1 and CDR2 (germline): SGHTA, FQGTGA. CDR3 protein: CASSLMRNTEAFF. The CDR3 nucleotides read TGTGCCAGCAGCTTAATGCGGAACACTGAAGCTTTCTTT.

Many counts were recorded for this clonotype. This chain uses TRBV6-5 with TRBJ2-5; 7 bases agree with TRBD1. CDR3 length equals 15 residues. From germline, CDR1 is MNHEY and CDR2 SVGAGI. V lost 2 bases, J lost 2 bases, and 5 bases stayed unmatched. CDR3 DNA: TGTGCCAGCAGTTACCCACAGGGGAATCAAGAGACCCAGTACTTC. Its translation: CASSYPQGNQETQYF.

The chain joins TRBV18 to TRBJ1-1, with TRBD1 identical over 11 bases. In germline, CDR1 is KGHSH, CDR2 LQKENI. This CDR3 region has 17 residues. V shed 0 bases and J 4 bases; nucleotides not matched to a gene: 7. The CDR3 DNA reads as TGTGCCAGCTCACCACCGGGGACAGGGGGTCGGGGCACTGAAGCTTTCTTT. Translated, it gives CASSPPGTGGRGTEAFF.

This clonotype was found many times. This chain connects TRBV5-1 to TRBJ2-5; 14 bases line up with TRBD2. Unmatched junction bases numbered 7, after V lost 4 bases and J lost 5 bases. Germline V gives CDR1 SGHRS, CDR2 YFSETQ. This CDR3 spans 16 amino acids. DNA for the CDR3: TGCGCCAGCAGCCCTGGACTAGCGGGGGGATTGGAGACCCAGTACTTC. It specifies CASSPGLAGGLETQYF.